This TCR beta chain originates from a study of CDR3 diversity in severe acne. Germline CDR1 DFQATT, CDR2 SNEGSKA (reference sequence). Deletions cut 3 bases from V and 5 bases from J, with 17 bases between. The CDR3 is 14 residues long. TCRdb processed the PCR reads anew with MiXCR; each CDR3 protein has one entry. This table holds approximately 80,000 distinct CDR3 sequences, 51% found once. V usage is TRBV20-1 and J usage is TRBJ2-7, with a weak D call TRBD2 (6 bases). Material for sequencing was blood. The TCR was taken from a male donor in good health, without acne. CDR3 DNA sequence: TGCAGTGCTAGCGCCCGACTAGTTCCCAACGAGCAGTACTTC. This sequence encodes CSASARLVPNEQYF.